This T cell receptor (beta chain) was identified in a study of blood T cell repertoires in COVID-19. CDR1 and CDR2 from the germline V gene are MNHEY and SVGAGI. Trimming at V came to 3 bases and at J to 6 bases, leaving 13 bases not matched to a gene. There are 16 residues in the CDR3. Using immunoSEQ multiplex PCR, the repertoire was profiled, and TCRdb retains in-frame clones only, with some absent. The sample carries 310,000 or so clones, approximately 87% recorded once. The sequenced sample consisted of peripheral blood. The sequence was collected from a woman aged 45 to 65 with active or convalescent COVID-19. The chain has TRBV6-5 and TRBJ1-2; 7 nucleotides line up with TRBD1. CDR3 region: CASSYSGTAVWDGYTF. As DNA, the CDR3 is TGTGCCAGCAGTTATTCCGGGACAGCAGTTTGGGATGGCTACACCTTC.